These T cell receptor beta chains were read from a single sample in a study of blood T cell repertoires in COVID-19. Some clones are missing from TCRdb's copy, which holds only in-frame ones; the method was immunoSEQ multiplex PCR. The table has about 12,000 clones, about 90% seen once. The sequenced material came from peripheral blood. The origin of the receptors is a woman aged 70-85 years with active COVID-19. CDR3s include the opening cysteine and the closing phenylalanine or tryptophan. The D gene is left open where the match is weak. Clone size is shown for a subset of rows, as once, few, many or a class of expanded clone.

v_call	clone_size	d_call	j_call	cdr3_aa	cdr3_nt
TRBV2	.	.	TRBJ2-2	CASSVAGLIGELFF	TGTGCCAGCAGTGTGGCGGGTTTAATCGGGGAGCTGTTTTTT
TRBV3-1/TRBV3-2	.	TRBD2	TRBJ2-1	CASSPRLAGGDEQFF	TGTGCCAGCAGCCCCCGCCTAGCGGGAGGGGATGAGCAGTTCTTC
TRBV5-1	.	TRBD1	TRBJ2-5	CASSRTGGEETQYF	TGCGCCAGCAGCCGGACAGGGGGAGAAGAGACCCAGTACTTC
TRBV28	.	TRBD2	TRBJ2-1	CASTTLAGDFYNEQFF	TGTGCCAGCACCACACTAGCGGGAGACTTCTACAATGAGCAGTTCTTC
TRBV7-9	.	.	TRBJ1-4	CASRPPGPANEKLFF	TGTGCCAGCAGACCGCCAGGGCCGGCTAATGAAAAACTGTTTTTT
TRBV6-4	.	.	TRBJ2-1	CASSETGSSYNEQFF	TGTGCCAGCAGTGAAACAGGGAGCTCCTACAATGAGCAGTTCTTC
TRBV7-8	.	TRBD1	TRBJ2-7	CASSLSGQGYEQYF	TGTGCCAGCAGCTTATCGGGACAGGGGTACGAGCAGTACTTC
TRBV7-9	.	.	TRBJ1-2	CASRGMGADGYTF	TGTGCCAGCAGGGGGATGGGGGCCGATGGCTACACCTTC
TRBV4-1	.	TRBD1	TRBJ2-5	CASSQGDRVVETQYF	TGCGCCAGCAGCCAAGGGGACAGGGTGGTAGAGACCCAGTACTTC
TRBV9	.	TRBD2	TRBJ2-1	CASSDGLAGANEQFF	TGTGCCAGCAGCGACGGACTAGCGGGAGCTAATGAGCAGTTCTTC
TRBV3-1/TRBV3-2	.	TRBD2	TRBJ2-7	CASSQGPGGLAATGEQYF	TGTGCCAGCAGCCAAGGGCCCGGAGGACTAGCGGCCACGGGCGAGCAGTACTTC
TRBV7-2	.	TRBD1	TRBJ1-1	CASSFRGGVNTEAFF	TGTGCCAGCAGCTTTAGAGGGGGCGTGAACACTGAAGCTTTCTTT
TRBV5-1	.	TRBD2	TRBJ2-5	CASSLVLAGGIQETQYF	TGCGCCAGCAGCTTGGTCCTAGCGGGAGGGATCCAAGAGACCCAGTACTTC
TRBV10-1	.	TRBD2	TRBJ2-2	CASSEGLAGAGELFF	TGCGCCAGCAGTGAAGGTCTAGCGGGAGCCGGGGAGCTGTTTTTT
TRBV6-6	.	.	TRBJ1-6	CASSYRTPEGNSPLHF	TGTGCCAGCAGTTACAGGACCCCCGAGGGAAATTCACCCCTCCACTTT
TRBV9	.	TRBD1	TRBJ1-2	CASSSPRTGGVYGYTF	TGTGCCAGCAGTTCCCCCCGGACAGGGGGCGTCTATGGCTACACCTTC
TRBV19	.	TRBD2	TRBJ2-1	CASSTSGRGNEQFF	TGTGCCAGTAGTACTAGCGGGAGGGGGAATGAGCAGTTCTTC
TRBV20-1	.	.	TRBJ2-3	CSASIGDTQYF	TGCAGTGCTAGTATCGGGGATACGCAGTATTTT
TRBV27	.	TRBD2	TRBJ2-1	CASSLFPLLGGSISDEQFF	TGTGCCAGCAGTTTATTCCCCCTTTTGGGCGGGAGTATAAGCGATGAGCAGTTCTTC
TRBV7-2	.	TRBD2	TRBJ2-5	CASSAFGLAGGPFETQYF	TGTGCCAGCAGCGCTTTCGGACTAGCGGGAGGGCCTTTTGAGACCCAGTACTTC
TRBV7-2	.	.	TRBJ2-2	CASRRGQQNTGELFF	TGTGCCAGCAGACGCGGACAGCAGAACACCGGGGAGCTGTTTTTT
TRBV18	.	TRBD1	TRBJ1-2	CASSPSGTGVYGYTF	TGTGCCAGCTCACCATCCGGGACAGGGGTCTATGGCTACACCTTC
TRBV14	.	TRBD2	TRBJ2-7	CASSRTGTSGFLDEQYF	TGTGCCAGCAGCCGAACCGGGACTAGCGGGTTTTTGGACGAGCAGTACTTC
TRBV4-1	.	.	TRBJ1-6	CASSQDQAPLHF	TGCGCCAGCAGCCAAGACCAGGCACCCCTCCACTTT
TRBV6-2/TRBV6-3	.	.	TRBJ2-5	CASSYLQGRGIQETQYF	TGTGCCAGCAGTTACCTGCAAGGAAGGGGAATTCAAGAGACCCAGTACTTC
TRBV20-1	.	.	TRBJ2-3	CSARRNTQYF	TGCAGTGCTAGGCGGAATACGCAGTATTTT
TRBV10-3	.	.	TRBJ2-1	CAIEGDAYNEQFF	TGTGCCATCGAGGGAGACGCCTACAATGAGCAGTTCTTC
TRBV18	.	TRBD2	TRBJ2-1	CASSQSSGLSYNEQFF	TGTGCCAGCTCACAGAGTAGCGGGTTGTCCTACAATGAGCAGTTCTTC
TRBV19	.	TRBD1	TRBJ1-5	CASRPGTGNQPQHF	TGTGCCAGTAGGCCCGGGACAGGGAATCAGCCCCAGCATTTT
TRBV28	.	TRBD1	TRBJ1-2	CASSSGTGGGGYTF	TGTGCCAGCAGTTCAGGGACAGGGGGCGGTGGCTACACCTTC
TRBV27	.	.	TRBJ2-7	CASSLYGEPGEQYF	TGTGCCAGCAGTTTATATGGGGAGCCGGGGGAGCAGTACTTC
TRBV12-3/TRBV12-4	.	.	TRBJ2-2	CAGWAGTGELFF	TGTGCCGGGTGGGCAGGAACCGGGGAGCTGTTTTTT
TRBV6-5	.	TRBD1	TRBJ1-2	CASSPTGGRGGYTF	TGTGCCAGCAGTCCCACAGGGGGCCGCGGTGGCTACACCTTC
TRBV2	.	TRBD1	TRBJ1-4	CASRPQGAHGEKLFF	TGTGCCAGCAGGCCTCAGGGGGCCCATGGAGAAAAACTGTTTTTT
TRBV6-5	once	TRBD1	TRBJ2-3	CASSYSFRQGRDTQYF	TGTGCCAGCAGTTACTCGTTCCGACAGGGGCGAGATACGCAGTATTTT
TRBV11-2	.	TRBD2	TRBJ2-1	CASSRGLAGRSSYNEQFF	TGTGCCAGCAGCCGGGGACTAGCGGGACGAAGCTCCTACAATGAGCAGTTCTTC
TRBV10-3	.	TRBD2	TRBJ2-3	CAIVIRPSGSNLTDTQYF	TGTGCCATCGTGATTCGTCCTAGCGGGTCTAATCTCACAGATACGCAGTATTTT
TRBV4-2	.	.	TRBJ1-3	CASSQFQGAAGNTIYF	TGTGCCAGCAGCCAGTTTCAGGGTGCGGCTGGAAACACCATATATTTT
TRBV11-2	.	.	TRBJ1-1	CASSPDRTEAFF	TGTGCCAGCAGTCCGGACAGAACTGAAGCTTTCTTT
TRBV7-2	.	.	TRBJ2-3	CASSLAAASVSDTQYF	TGTGCCAGCAGCTTAGCGGCGGCCTCCGTCTCCGATACGCAGTATTTT
TRBV7-2	.	.	TRBJ2-2	CASSSRGTSLPGELFF	TGTGCCAGCAGCTCTAGAGGTACTAGTCTCCCCGGGGAGCTGTTTTTT
TRBV9	.	.	TRBJ2-1	CASSVDGFSYNEQFF	TGTGCCAGCAGCGTAGACGGGTTCTCCTACAATGAGCAGTTCTTC
TRBV27	.	TRBD2	TRBJ2-4	CASSFRLAGEEGAKNIQYF	TGTGCCAGCAGTTTCCGACTAGCGGGAGAGGAGGGGGCCAAAAACATTCAGTACTTC
TRBV19	.	.	TRBJ2-1	CASSIALSSYNEQFF	TGTGCCAGTAGTATCGCCCTGAGCTCCTACAATGAGCAGTTCTTC
TRBV12-3/TRBV12-4	.	.	TRBJ2-1	CASSLGGFEQFF	TGTGCCAGCAGTTTAGGTGGCTTTGAGCAGTTCTTC
TRBV30	once	.	TRBJ1-1	CAWRRRTEAFF	TGTGCCTGGAGGCGGAGGACTGAAGCTTTCTTT
TRBV7-9	.	.	TRBJ2-2	CASLFSAGTGELFF	TGTGCCAGCTTGTTTTCAGCCGGGACCGGGGAGCTGTTTTTT